This T cell receptor beta chain was retrieved from a study of shared clonotypes between healthy human individuals (TCRdb year 2020). At the level of the whole study: The cohort comprised two women and a few men aged 18 to 49 years. For each donor, CD4 naive and CD4 memory were each run on three plates, CD8 naive on two plates, and CD8 memory on one plate. To estimate repertoire size and how much clonotypes are shared between individuals, the study performed deep sequencing of blood TCR repertoires from roughly five healthy adults. To increase sequencing depth and limit assay-specific biases, TCR repertoire library preparation and sequencing were carried out by different laboratories using diverse techniques. Each donor's leukapheresis produced roughly between roughly 0.94 and 9.5 billion PBMCs. General findings and caveats noted by the study authors: Clonotypes shared by all four sorted-subset donors showed higher generation probabilities than non-shared clonotypes. Even with the large sequencing depth, rarefaction of the sorted-subset datasets indicated that sequencing was incomplete. When several donors were compared, the shared fraction of clonotypes was around 5% for naive CD4, around 3.5% for naive CD8, roughly 2.5% for memory CD4, and 0.35% to 0.4% for memory CD8. The genetic and exposure-history diversity represented was limited by the small number of donors. Estimated clonotype richness was generally larger for naive than for memory subsets. Sampling was restricted to blood, and TCR repertoires in tissues likely differ from the TCR repertoires found in blood. Based on pairwise subsampling, the degree of clonotype sharing among donors was expected to be affected by sequencing depth.

Donors were healthy HIV-negative adults with no recently reported acute infections or vaccinations. All donors were Caucasian adults living in Nashville, Tennessee, USA. Magnetic negative selection was used to enrich CD4+ T cells, after which naive cells were positively selected on CD45RA and the negative fraction became the memory subset. After blood collection by leukapheresis, PBMCs were isolated using Ficoll-Histopaque density gradient centrifugation and then cryopreserved in the vapor phase of liquid nitrogen. Purity and quantity of every magnetically sorted T cell population were checked by analytical flow cytometry. Genomic DNA was isolated from every sorted fraction and measured by UV absorbance on a Nanodrop 2000c. To note about this clone: The specificity of this receptor is unknown. Per-nucleotide qualities are absent, and no much larger clonotype sits a single base away.

The cysteine opens and the phenylalanine closes a CDR3 of 15 amino acids. The kept DNA is CDR3 alone, 45 bases in frame from the first base. The germline V gene supplies CDR1 SGHTA and CDR2 FQGTGA. The V end loses 2 bases and the J end loses 2 bases, and a stretch of 11 bases separates them. Using the deep immunoSEQ assay, TCR CDR3 regions were amplified from genomic DNA by multiplex PCR. Genomic DNA extracted from each cell subset was distributed evenly over all wells of several immunoSEQ 96-well plates, and each plate served as one replicate. Each replicate PCR for sorted subsets received roughly 200 ng genomic DNA, equal to roughly 33,000 T cell genomes. Purified libraries were measured with a Qubit 3.0 fluorometer, size-checked on a Bioanalyzer 2100, and measured again with the KAPA Library Quantification kit. A separate single-read 150-cycle Illumina NextSeq 550 flow cell was used to sequence each immunoSEQ 96-well plate. Per the original workflow: Because only junctional sequences without quality scores were contained in the immunoSEQ output, filtering matching that applied to full-length reads could not be performed. Sequences were annotated with PyIR, a Python wrapper for IgBLAST v1.9, and V/J genes and CDR3 were assigned using IMGT germline references. Any read was removed if the V/J assignment was weak (E-value above 1e-6), the CDR3 was missing, or the read contained stop codons, out-of-frame junctions, or ambiguous translated residues. V3J clonotypes were defined by identical inferred V gene, J gene, and CDR3 amino acid sequence. Percentage overlap between repertoires was computed as shared unique clonotypes divided by the size of the smaller repertoire. Three approaches were used to assess repertoire richness: RTK rarefaction, the Chao1 estimator, and Recon v2.1 estimates of unobserved clonotypes. Generation probabilities for all TCRbeta clonotypes obtained by the gDNA method from a handful of donors were computed using OLGA. TCRdb took over this immuneACCESS table, retaining in-frame rearrangements with V and J assigned. Such tables are incomplete; in checked studies, under half of the missing clones stem from an unresolved V gene, and the remainder is unexplained. The V and J calls and clone size are taken from that table; D and trimming were inferred from the DNA. The sample table holds about 2.3 million clones, of which about nine tenths were seen once. 0.3% to 0.45% of the sample comes from the top ten.

The V gene is TRBV7-3 and the J gene is TRBJ2-3; the D gene could be TRBD1 or TRBD2, each one agreeing over 5 bases. The TCR originated in a man younger than 35 in good health. Some clones in this sample may be carry-over from other donors' samples. Material for sequencing was naive CD4+ T cells from PBMCs. Read against the paper, the sample's cell subset or site label means: CD45RA+ positively selected. The DNA reads as follows: TGTGCCAGCAGCTTAGGGGACGGATACACAGATACGCAGTATTTT. This gives the protein CASSLGDGYTDTQYF.